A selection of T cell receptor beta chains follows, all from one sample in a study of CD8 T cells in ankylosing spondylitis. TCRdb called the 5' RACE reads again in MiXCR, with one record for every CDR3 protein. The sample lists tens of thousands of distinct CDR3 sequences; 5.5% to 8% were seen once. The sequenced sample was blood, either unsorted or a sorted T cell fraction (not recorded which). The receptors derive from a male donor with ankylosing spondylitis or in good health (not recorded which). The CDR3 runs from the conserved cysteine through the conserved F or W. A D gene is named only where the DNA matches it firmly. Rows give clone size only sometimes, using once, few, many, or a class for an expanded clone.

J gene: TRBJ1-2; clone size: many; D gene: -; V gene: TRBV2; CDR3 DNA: TGTGCCAGCAGTGAACAGGGTCGAGGCTACACCTTC; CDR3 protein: CASSEQGRGYTF
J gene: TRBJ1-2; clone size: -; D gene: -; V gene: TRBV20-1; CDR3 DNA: TGCAGTGCCACACCCGCTGTACGGGAAGGTCGCTATGGCTACACCTTC; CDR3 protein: CSATPAVREGRYGYTF
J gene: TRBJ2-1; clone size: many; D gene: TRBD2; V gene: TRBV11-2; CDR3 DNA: TGTGCCAGCAGCCACGGACTAGCGGCCTCCTACAATGAGCAGTTCTTC; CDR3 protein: CASSHGLAASYNEQFF
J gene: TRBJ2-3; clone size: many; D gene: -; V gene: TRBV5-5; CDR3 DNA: TGTGCCAGCAGCTTCCTACAGGGTTTGCCAGATACGCAGTATTTT; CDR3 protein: CASSFLQGLPDTQYF
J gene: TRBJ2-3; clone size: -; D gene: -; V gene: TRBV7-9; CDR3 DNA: TGTGCCAGCAGCGCCTCGGGGACTAGCACAGATACGCAGTATTTT; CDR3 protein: CASSASGTSTDTQYF
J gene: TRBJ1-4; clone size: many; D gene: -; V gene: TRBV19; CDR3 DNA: TGTGCCAGTAGTAACCGGGCCACCCGCCTTGCAACTAATGAAAAACTGTTTTTT; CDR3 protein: CASSNRATRLATNEKLFF
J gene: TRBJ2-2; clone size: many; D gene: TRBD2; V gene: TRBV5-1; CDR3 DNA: TGCGCCAGCACCGATCTAGCGGGGATCACCGGGGAGCTGTTTTTT; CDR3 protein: CASTDLAGITGELFF
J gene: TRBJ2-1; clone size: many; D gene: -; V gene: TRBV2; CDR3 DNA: TGTGCCAGCAGTGAAGTGAGGGTGAGTGCCTACAATGAGCAGTTCTTC; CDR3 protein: CASSEVRVSAYNEQFF
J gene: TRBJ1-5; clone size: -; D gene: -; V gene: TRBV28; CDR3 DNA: TGTGCCAGCAGTTTGAACGGACCCAATCAGCCCCAGCATTTT; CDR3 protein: CASSLNGPNQPQHF
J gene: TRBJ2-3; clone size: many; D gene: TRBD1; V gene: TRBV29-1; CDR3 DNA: TGCAGCGTTGCCCTTACAGGGGCAGATACGCAGTATTTT; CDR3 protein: CSVALTGADTQYF
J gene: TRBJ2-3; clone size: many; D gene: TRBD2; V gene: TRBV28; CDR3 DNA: TGTGCCAGCAGTTACGGAGCCCGGGAGGGGACAGATACGCAGTATTTT; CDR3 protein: CASSYGAREGTDTQYF
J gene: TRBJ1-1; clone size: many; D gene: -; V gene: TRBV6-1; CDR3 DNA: TGTGCCAGCAGTCGAGGGCAGGGACGGGGCACTGAAGCTTTCTTT; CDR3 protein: CASSRGQGRGTEAFF
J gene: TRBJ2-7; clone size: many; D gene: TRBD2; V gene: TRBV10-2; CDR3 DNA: TGCGCCAGCGGACTAGCGGGAGGCGAGCAGTACTTC; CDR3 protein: CASGLAGGEQYF
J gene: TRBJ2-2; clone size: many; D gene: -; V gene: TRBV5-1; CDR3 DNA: TGCGCCAGCAGCTTGGCCCCACTCTACAACACCGGGGAGCTGTTTTTT; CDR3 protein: CASSLAPLYNTGELFF
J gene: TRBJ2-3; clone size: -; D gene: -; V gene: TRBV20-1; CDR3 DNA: TGCAGTGCTAGAGGGCTAGCTAACACAGATACGCAGTATTTT; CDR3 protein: CSARGLANTDTQYF
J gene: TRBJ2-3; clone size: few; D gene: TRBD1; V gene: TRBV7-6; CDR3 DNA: TGTGCCAGCAGCCGGGGACAGGGTTTTTCAGATACGCAGTATTTT; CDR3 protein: CASSRGQGFSDTQYF
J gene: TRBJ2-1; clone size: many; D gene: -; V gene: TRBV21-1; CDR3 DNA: TGTGCCAGCAGCAAGTCGGGGCAGGCCATCTCCCTGTGTAAACTAGATGTGGGCAATGAGCAGTTCTTC; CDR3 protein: CASSKSGQAISLCKLDVGNEQFF
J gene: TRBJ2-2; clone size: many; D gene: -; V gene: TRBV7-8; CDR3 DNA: TGTGCCAGCAGCCCCAAACCCGGGACGGAGAACAGCAGGGAGCTGTTTTTT; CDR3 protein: CASSPKPGTENSRELFF
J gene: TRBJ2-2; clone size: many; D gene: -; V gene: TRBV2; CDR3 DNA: TGTGCCAGCGGACGAGGCGTCTGGGAGCTGTTTTTT; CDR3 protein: CASGRGVWELFF
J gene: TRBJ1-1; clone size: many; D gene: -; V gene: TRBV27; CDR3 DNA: TGTGCCAGCGGCGAGGCAGGGGACACTGAAGCTTTCTTT; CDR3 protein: CASGEAGDTEAFF
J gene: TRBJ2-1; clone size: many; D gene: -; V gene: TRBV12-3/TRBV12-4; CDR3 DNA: TGTGCCAGCAGTTTAAGGCGGAAAGACAATGAGCAGTTCTTC; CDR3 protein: CASSLRRKDNEQFF
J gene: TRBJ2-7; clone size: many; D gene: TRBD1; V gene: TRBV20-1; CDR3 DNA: TGCAGTGCTGCGGGACAGGGGCCCTACGAGCAGTACTTC; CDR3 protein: CSAAGQGPYEQYF
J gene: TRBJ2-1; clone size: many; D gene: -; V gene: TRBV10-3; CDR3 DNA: TGTGCCATCAGAAAGAGGTATGGAGGGAATGAGCAGTTCTTC; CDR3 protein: CAIRKRYGGNEQFF
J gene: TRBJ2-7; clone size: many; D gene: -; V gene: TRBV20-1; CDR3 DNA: TGCAGTGCTAGAGGTGAAAACTCCTACGAGCAGTACTTC; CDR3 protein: CSARGENSYEQYF
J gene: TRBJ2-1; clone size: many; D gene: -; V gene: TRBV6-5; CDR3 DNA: TGTGCCAGCAGTTATACACCATCCTACAATGAGCAGTTCTTC; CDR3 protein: CASSYTPSYNEQFF
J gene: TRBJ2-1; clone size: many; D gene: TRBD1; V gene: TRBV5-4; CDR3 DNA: TGTGCCAGCAGCGTAGGGACAGGGGGCTACAATGAGCAGTTCTTC; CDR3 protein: CASSVGTGGYNEQFF
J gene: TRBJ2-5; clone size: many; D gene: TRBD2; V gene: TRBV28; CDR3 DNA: TGTGCCAGCAGACAGGAGGGGACTAGCCTCCAAGAGACCCAGTACTTC; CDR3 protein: CASRQEGTSLQETQYF
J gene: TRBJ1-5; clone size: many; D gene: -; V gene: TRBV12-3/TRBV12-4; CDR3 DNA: TGTGCCAGCAGTTTTGGCACAAGCAATCAGCCCCAGCATTTT; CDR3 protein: CASSFGTSNQPQHF
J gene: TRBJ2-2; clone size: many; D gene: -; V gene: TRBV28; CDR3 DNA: TGTGCCAGCAGCCCTTCTTACAACACCGGGGAGCTGTTTTTT; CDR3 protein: CASSPSYNTGELFF
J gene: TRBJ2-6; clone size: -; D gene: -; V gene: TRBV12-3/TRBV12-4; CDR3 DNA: TGTGCCAGCAGTTTCTCCCCTGACGGGGCCAACGTCCTGACTTTC; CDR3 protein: CASSFSPDGANVLTF
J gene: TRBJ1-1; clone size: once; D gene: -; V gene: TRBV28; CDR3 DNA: TGTGCCAGCAGTTTGAGTATGTACACTGAAGCTTTCTTT; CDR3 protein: CASSLSMYTEAFF
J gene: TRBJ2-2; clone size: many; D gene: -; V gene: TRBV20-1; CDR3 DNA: TGCAGTGCTAGAGTTGGAACGACCCGGTCTACCGGGGAGCTGTTTTTT; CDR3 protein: CSARVGTTRSTGELFF